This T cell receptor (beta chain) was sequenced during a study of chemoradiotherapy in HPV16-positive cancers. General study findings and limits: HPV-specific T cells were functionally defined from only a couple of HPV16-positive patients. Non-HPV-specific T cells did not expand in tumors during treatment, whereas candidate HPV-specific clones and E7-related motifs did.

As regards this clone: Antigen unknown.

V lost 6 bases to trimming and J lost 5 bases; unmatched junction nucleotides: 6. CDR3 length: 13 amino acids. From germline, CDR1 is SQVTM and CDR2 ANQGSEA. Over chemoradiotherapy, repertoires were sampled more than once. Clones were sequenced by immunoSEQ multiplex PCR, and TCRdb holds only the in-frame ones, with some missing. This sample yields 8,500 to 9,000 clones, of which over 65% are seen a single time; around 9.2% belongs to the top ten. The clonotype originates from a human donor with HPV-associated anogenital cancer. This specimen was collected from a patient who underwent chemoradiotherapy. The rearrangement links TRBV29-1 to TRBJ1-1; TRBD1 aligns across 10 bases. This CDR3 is CSVGTGEGTEAFF. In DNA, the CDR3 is TGCAGCGTCGGGACAGGGGAAGGTACTGAAGCTTTCTTT.